The 18 T cell receptor beta chains in this list originate from one sample, sequenced in a study of cytomegalovirus exposure and HLA in healthy donors. Use of 60 Vbeta and 13 Jbeta primers characterized the PCR. Here immunoSEQ multiplex PCR was the method, and the copy in TCRdb shows in-frame clones only, minus some. The sample has about 78,000 clones; the top ten hold around 7%. The sample consisted of PBMCs. The receptors were sampled from a female donor in good health and CMV-seropositive.

With regard to this clone: An end of the junction differs from the germline gene, which may be a read error. The rearrangement uses TRBV28 and TRBJ1-2, with D hard to call. The CDR3 contains 12 residues. CDR1 and CDR2 (germline): MDHEN, SYDVKM. DNA of the CDR3: TGTGCCAGCAGTGAGGATAACTATAGCTACACCTTC. The encoded protein is CASSEDNYSYTF.

The V gene is TRBV11-2, the J gene TRBJ2-7; 9 nucleotides match TRBD1. V shed 0 bases, J shed 5 bases, and the junction held 5 bases outside the gene matches. This CDR3 contains 15 residues. Germline CDR1 is SGHAT and CDR2 is FQNNGV. CDR3 sequence reads: CASSLDGTGMDEQYF. The CDR3 nucleotides read TGTGCCAGCAGCTTAGATGGGACAGGGATGGACGAGCAGTACTTC.

This chain joins TRBV6-6 and TRBJ2-5; perhaps TRBD1 as D (5 bases). The CDR3 length is 13 residues. Germline V CDR1 and CDR2: MNHNY, SVGAGI (reference sequence). Trimming shortened V by 5 bases and J by 2 bases, and 9 bases separated the two germline ends. The CDR3 DNA sequence: TGTGCCAGCAGTCCTCCAGGGCAAGAGACCCAGTACTTC. Its protein is CASSPPGQETQYF.

The chain joins TRBV18 to TRBJ2-2; D may be TRBD1 (6 bases). The CDR3 covers 16 residues. V dropped 6 bases and J dropped 4 bases, with 18 bases sitting between them. Germline-derived CDR1 and CDR2 are KGHSH and LQKENI. The CDR3 loop reads CASSPPSGHTTGELFF. DNA of the CDR3: TGTGCCAGCTCTCCCCCCTCGGGACATACCACCGGGGAGCTGTTTTTT.

Details on this clone: The junction departs from the called germline gene at one end, perhaps through a read error. The chain has TRBV30 and TRBJ1-6, with D possibly being TRBD1 (6 bases). The CDR3 length is 12 residues. The germline V gene has CDR1 GTSNPN and CDR2 SVGIG (reference sequence). CDR3 sequence (DNA): TGTGCCTGGCAGGGGTATAACTCACCCCTCCACTTT. This gives the protein CAWQGYNSPLHF.

This rearrangement joins TRBV4-3 to TRBJ2-3, with 11 bases identical to TRBD2. Germline V lookup: CDR1 LGHNA, CDR2 YSLEER. The J segment lost 5 bases and the V segment lost 0 bases, leaving 4 bases of the junction unmatched. This CDR3 has 16 amino acids. For the CDR3, the DNA is TGCGCCAGCAGCCAAGATCTAGCGGGAGGAAGAGATACGCAGTATTTT. Translation gives CASSQDLAGGRDTQYF.

The J gene is TRBJ2-3, the V gene TRBV7-8; possible D gene TRBD1, 5 bases. CDR3 size: 18 residues. Germline V gene sequence: CDR1 SGHVS, CDR2 FQNEAQ. DNA for the CDR3: TGTGAATCCAGCTTCAGCGAGACAGAGCCTGAGGACACAGATACGCAGTATTTT. Translated, it gives CESSFSETEPEDTDTQYF.

The rearrangement links TRBV4-3 to TRBJ1-2; D remains ambiguous. The germline CDR1 and CDR2 sequences are LGHNA and YSLEER. The CDR3 is 14 residues long. V lost 0 bases, J lost 8 bases, and 13 bases lay in between. CDR3 in DNA: TGCGCCAGCAGCCAAGATATCAACAGTAAGGGCTACACCTTC. Protein sequence: CASSQDINSKGYTF.

The chain combines TRBV6-5 with TRBJ1-1; TRBD1 agrees at 7 bases. The V gene end was trimmed by 8 bases and the J gene end by 4 bases; junction bases not matched to a gene: 10. The CDR3 contains 14 residues. Germline CDR1 MNHEY, CDR2 SVGAGI. The DNA for the CDR3 is TGTGCCAGCGGAAACAGGGGTCGTGGCACTGAAGCTTTCTTT. Translated, it gives CASGNRGRGTEAFF.

The chain combines TRBV7-9 with TRBJ2-7; a weak D match, TRBD1 (7 bases). This CDR3 has 15 residues. CDR1 is SEHNR and CDR2 is FQNEAQ in the germline V gene (reference sequence). V lost 5 bases to trimming and J lost 2 bases, with 16 bases between them. The DNA of the CDR3 is TGTGCCAGCAGCCCGCGGGACAGACAACCCTACGAGCAGTACTTC. It is translated as CASSPRDRQPYEQYF.

V and J are TRBV30 and TRBJ2-7, with D uncertain. In germline, CDR1 is GTSNPN, CDR2 SVGIG (reference sequence). This CDR3 is 14 amino acids long. The V end lost 2 bases, the J end lost 1 base, and 12 bases lay between the germline ends. The CDR3: CAWSKAVVSYEQYF. As DNA, the CDR3 is TGTGCCTGGAGTAAGGCGGTGGTATCCTACGAGCAGTACTTC.

The rearrangement links TRBV6-1 to TRBJ2-7; 8 positions match TRBD2. This CDR3 comprises 14 residues. Germline CDR1 is MNHNS and CDR2 is SASEGT. Germline trimming cut 3 bases from V and 1 base from J; bases unmatched to any gene: 2. CDR3 sequence (DNA): TGTGCCAGCAGTGACGGGACTAGTTCCTACGAGCAGTACTTC. Its protein is CASSDGTSSYEQYF.

This chain's CDR3 is CASSSQTGGSYEQYF. The CDR3 DNA reads as TGCGCCAGCAGCTCCCAGACAGGGGGTTCCTACGAGCAGTACTTC. The chain has TRBV5-1 and TRBJ2-7, with 9 bases that match TRBD1. With 3 bases clipped from V and 1 base from J, the junction kept 5 bases outside the gene matches. The CDR3 spans 15 residues. The germline V gene has CDR1 SGHRS and CDR2 YFSETQ.

The gene calls are TRBV28 and TRBJ1-2; D is undetermined. Germline CDR1 reads MDHEN; CDR2 reads SYDVKM. This CDR3 has 14 residues. V was clipped by 2 bases and J by 4 bases, with 11 bases between them. The chain's CDR3 is CASSLENRIYGYTF. The CDR3 nucleotides read TGTGCCAGCAGTTTAGAAAACAGAATCTATGGCTACACCTTC.

This chain connects TRBV5-1 to TRBJ2-1; TRBD2 agrees at 16 bases. The V gene end was trimmed by 2 bases and the J gene end by 6 bases; junction bases not matched to a gene: 8. Germline loops: CDR1 SGHRS, CDR2 YFSETQ. The CDR3 contains 18 residues. The CDR3 spells CASSLTPGLAGGSNEQFF. In nucleotides, the CDR3 is TGCGCCAGCAGCTTAACCCCGGGACTAGCGGGGGGGTCCAATGAGCAGTTCTTC. Full variable domain (remainder filled in from reference TRBV5-1 and TRBJ2-1): KAGVTQTPRYLIKTRGQQVTLSCSPISGHRSVSWYQQTPGQGLQFLFEYFSETQRNKGNFPGRFSGRQFSNSRSEMNVSTLELGDSALYLCASSLTPGLAGGSNEQFFGPGTRLTVL.

The J gene is TRBJ1-3, the V gene TRBV18, with D uncertain. Germline CDR1 is KGHSH and CDR2 is LQKENI. V lost 3 bases and J 1 base, leaving 7 bases between the germline ends. The CDR3 runs to 14 residues. CDR3 nucleotides: TGTGCCAGCTCACCGCAGAAGTCTGGAAACACCATATATTTT. Its protein is CASSPQKSGNTIYF.

The chain recombines TRBV6-1 with TRBJ2-7; 13 bases fit TRBD2. J was trimmed by 2 bases and V by 4 bases; bases with no gene match: 2. CDR3 length: 15 residues. The germline V gene encodes CDR1 MNHNS and CDR2 SASEGT. CDR3 DNA sequence: TGTGCCAGCAGTGCGACTAGCGGGGGGCCCTACGAGCAGTACTTC. Translation gives CASSATSGGPYEQYF.

The chain couples TRBV19 to TRBJ2-7, with a possible D match to TRBD1 (5 bases). Deletions cut 5 bases from V and 6 bases from J, with 20 bases between. Germline values: CDR1 LNHDA, CDR2 SQIVND (reference sequence). The CDR3 runs to 15 residues. The CDR3 protein is CASSYRRQSDGEQYF. In nucleotides, the CDR3 is TGTGCCAGTAGTTATCGGCGACAGTCCGACGGCGAGCAGTACTTC.